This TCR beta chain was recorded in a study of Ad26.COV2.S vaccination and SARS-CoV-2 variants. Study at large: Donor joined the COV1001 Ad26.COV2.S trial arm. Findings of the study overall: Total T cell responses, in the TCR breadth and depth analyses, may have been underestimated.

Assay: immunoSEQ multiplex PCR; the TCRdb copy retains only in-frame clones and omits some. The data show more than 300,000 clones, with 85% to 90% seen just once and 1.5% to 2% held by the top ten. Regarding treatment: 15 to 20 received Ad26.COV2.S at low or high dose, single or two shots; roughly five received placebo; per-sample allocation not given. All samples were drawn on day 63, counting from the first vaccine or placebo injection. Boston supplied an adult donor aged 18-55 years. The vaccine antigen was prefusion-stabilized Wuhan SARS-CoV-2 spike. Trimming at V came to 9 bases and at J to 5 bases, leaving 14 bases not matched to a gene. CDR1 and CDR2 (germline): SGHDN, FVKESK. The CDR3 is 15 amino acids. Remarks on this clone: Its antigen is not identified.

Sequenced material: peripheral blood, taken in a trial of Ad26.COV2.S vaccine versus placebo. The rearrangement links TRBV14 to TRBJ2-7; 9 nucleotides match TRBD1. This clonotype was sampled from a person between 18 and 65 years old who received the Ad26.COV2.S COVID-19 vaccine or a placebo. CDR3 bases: TGTGCCAGTTCTGGGGACAGGGTTCTCATCGACGAGCAGTACTTC. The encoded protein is CASSGDRVLIDEQYF.